Described below is a single TCR beta chain sequence and its context. No cognate antigen has been identified for it. Per-nucleotide qualities are absent, and no much larger clonotype sits a single base away. V is shortened by 0 bases, J by 5 bases, and the region joining them spans 8 bases. The CDR3 contains 14 residues, cysteine and phenylalanine counted. CDR3 DNA is the only sequence kept; it has 42 bases, read in frame from the first base. Taken from the germline V gene, the CDR1 and CDR2 loops are WSHSY and SAAADI. This sample was included in a study of a mutant IDH1 vaccine in newly diagnosed glioma (dated by TCRdb to the early 2020s). Looking at the study overall: Vaccination was initiated 4-6 weeks after radiotherapy alone, or concurrently with temozolomide cycles in the chemotherapy-containing groups. Of the approximately 33 treated patients, 62.5% were male and around 40% were female, and a mean age of around 40 years was recorded. Prior to enrollment, standard therapy consisting of radiotherapy alone, temozolomide alone, or radiochemotherapy with temozolomide had been administered to patients, with the combination being received by most patients. The week-35 safety follow-up was designated visit V12, and the week-47 end of study was designated visit V13. Peripheral blood samples were drawn at six visits, namely V03 (baseline), V05, V07, V10, V12 and V13. For exploratory analyses, about 25 treated patients had longitudinal TCRB deep sequencing done wherever samples were available. The full study reports these points: The authors stated that sample limitations prevented analyses of patient blood samples from being reproduced. PBMC samples for TCRB deep sequencing were selected based on availability. Vaccine-induced immune responses across multiple MHC alleles were detected in over 85% of patients. No apparent relationship was observed between pseudoprogression and alterations in the top peripheral T cell clonotypes detected by TCRB sequencing.

Library prep was done by the immunoSEQ multiplex PCR assay. Rearranged TCR beta chain sequences were amplified using the hsTCRB Kit according to the manufacturer's protocol. An Illumina MiSeq was used to sequence the TCRB libraries. The authors processed their data as follows. The kit vendor's proprietary platform handled demultiplexing, trimming and gene mapping. Here the immuneACCESS table is served through TCRdb, limited to in-frame sequences with V and J called. Missing clones are a known gap in these copies; in checked studies unresolved V genes cover under half, and the rest lacks a known reason. D and trimming were read from the DNA, whereas the V and J calls and clone size are those reported in that table. Across this sample there are around 41,000 clones, with roughly nine tenths seen only once. Jointly, the top ten make up approximately 1.6% of the sample. The label giving this sample's time point can be read as: week 35, safety follow-up. Each vaccine dose was 300 ug of a 20-mer mutant IDH1 peptide in Montanide, given subcutaneously with topical imiquimod. Across visits V03 through V10, patients got a total of eight vaccinations, given in weeks 1, 3, 5, 7, 11, 15, 19 and 23. Donors had newly diagnosed WHO grade 3 or 4 IDH1-mutant astrocytomas with loss of nuclear ATRX. The samples were drawn from NOA16, a multicentre, single-arm, open-label phase I trial in Germany that tested a mutant IDH1 peptide vaccine in humans for the first time. The DNeasy Blood and Tissue Kit was used to extract genomic DNA from EDTA blood for TCRB sequencing.

The V and J segments used are TRBV10-2 and TRBJ2-1; matching of 5 bases hints at TRBD1 as the D gene. The clonotype originates from a man aged 35 to 55 with glioma. The source was PBMCs, collected from a glioma patient whose treatment included an IDH1 peptide vaccine. The CDR3 here reads CASSESRQNNEQFF. The DNA sequence is TGCGCCAGCAGTGAGTCGCGACAGAACAATGAGCAGTTCTTC.